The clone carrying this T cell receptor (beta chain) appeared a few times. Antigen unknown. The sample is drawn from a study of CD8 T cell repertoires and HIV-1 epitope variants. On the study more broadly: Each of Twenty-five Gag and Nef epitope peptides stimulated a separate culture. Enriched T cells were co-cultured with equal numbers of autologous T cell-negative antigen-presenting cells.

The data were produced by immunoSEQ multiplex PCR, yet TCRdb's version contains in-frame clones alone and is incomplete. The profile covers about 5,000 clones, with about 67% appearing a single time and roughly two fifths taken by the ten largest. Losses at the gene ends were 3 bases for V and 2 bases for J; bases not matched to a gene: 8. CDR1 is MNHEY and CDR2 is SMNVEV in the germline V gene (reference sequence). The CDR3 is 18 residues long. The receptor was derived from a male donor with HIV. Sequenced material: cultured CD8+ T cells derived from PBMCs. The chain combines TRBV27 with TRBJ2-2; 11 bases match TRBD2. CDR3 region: CASSFTTSGNLNTGELFF. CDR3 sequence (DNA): TGTGCCAGCAGTTTTACGACTAGCGGGAACTTAAACACCGGGGAGCTGTTTTTT.